This TCR beta chain was sequenced for a study of CD8 T cells in ankylosing spondylitis. This clonotype was seen repeatedly, ten times or more. What it recognizes is unknown. Whole-study findings and limits: As reported, disease-linked clones showed significant enrichment in matched ankylosing spondylitis synovial fluid.

The ends lost 4 bases at V and 6 bases at J; junction bases unmatched: 5. Per germline, CDR1 LGHDT and CDR2 YNNKEL (reference sequence). The CDR3 has 15 residues. TCRdb reprocessed the 5' RACE reads with MiXCR, giving one entry per CDR3 protein. The data hold about 240,000 distinct CDR3 sequences, with roughly 10% observed a single time. The clonotype comes from a male donor with ankylosing spondylitis or in good health (not recorded which). The specimen was blood, either unsorted or a sorted T cell fraction (not recorded which). This chain connects TRBV3-1 to TRBJ2-1; 11 nucleotides agree with TRBD2. The CDR3 protein is CASSPYSGRVNEQFF. The CDR3 DNA sequence: TGTGCCAGCAGCCCCTATAGCGGGAGGGTCAATGAGCAGTTCTTC.